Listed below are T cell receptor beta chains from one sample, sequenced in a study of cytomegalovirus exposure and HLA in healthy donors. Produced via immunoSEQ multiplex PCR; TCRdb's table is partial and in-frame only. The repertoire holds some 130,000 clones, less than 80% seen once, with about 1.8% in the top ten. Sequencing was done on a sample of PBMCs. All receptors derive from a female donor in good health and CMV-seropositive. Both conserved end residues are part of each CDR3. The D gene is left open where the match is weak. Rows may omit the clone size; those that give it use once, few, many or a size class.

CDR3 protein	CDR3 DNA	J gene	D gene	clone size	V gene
CASSRGTDKWPNTGELFF	TGTGCCAGCAGCCGCGGGACAGATAAGTGGCCGAACACCGGGGAGCTGTTTTTT	TRBJ2-2	.	.	TRBV7-7
CAISESTLGDNEKLFF	TGTGCCATCAGTGAGTCGACCCTTGGAGATAATGAAAAACTGTTTTTT	TRBJ1-4	.	.	TRBV10-3
CASSSPTRQALTTDTQYF	TGTGCCAGCTCATCACCGACACGACAGGCCCTAACCACAGATACGCAGTATTTT	TRBJ2-3	.	.	TRBV18
CASSLLGWTGTDTQYF	TGTGCCAGCAGCTTGTTAGGTTGGACAGGCACAGATACGCAGTATTTT	TRBJ2-3	.	once	TRBV5-4
CASSLAYVLAEEKETQYF	TGTGCCAGCAGCTTAGCTTACGTTCTAGCGGAGGAAAAAGAGACCCAGTACTTC	TRBJ2-5	TRBD2	.	TRBV7-9
CAWSRTVSTDTQYF	TGTGCCTGGAGTCGGACAGTCAGCACAGATACGCAGTATTTT	TRBJ2-3	.	.	TRBV30
CASSEAVYEQYF	TGTGCCAGCAGTGAAGCAGTGTACGAGCAGTACTTC	TRBJ2-7	.	.	TRBV6-1
CASTPPSGREYNEQFF	TGTGCCAGTACCCCTCCCAGCGGGAGGGAATACAATGAGCAGTTCTTC	TRBJ2-1	TRBD2	.	TRBV19
CASSPPSGTYEQYF	TGTGCCAGCTCACCTCCTAGCGGAACCTACGAGCAGTACTTC	TRBJ2-7	TRBD2	.	TRBV18
CASSSREGGYNEQFF	TGTGCCAGCAGCTCGCGGGAGGGGGGCTACAATGAGCAGTTCTTC	TRBJ2-1	TRBD2	.	TRBV7-9
CASTRLRRDRATNYGYTF	TGTGCCAGCACCCGGTTAAGACGGGACAGGGCTACTAACTATGGCTACACCTTC	TRBJ1-2	TRBD1	once	TRBV28
CASSLGAGGAYNEQFF	TGTGCCAGCAGCTTGGGGGCGGGAGGGGCATACAATGAGCAGTTCTTC	TRBJ2-1	TRBD2	.	TRBV7-8
CASSLAPTSEQYF	TGTGCCAGCAGCTTGGCCCCGACATCCGAGCAGTACTTC	TRBJ2-7	.	.	TRBV5-6
CASSTDAGRYGYTF	TGTGCCAGCAGTACGGACGCAGGGCGCTATGGCTACACCTTC	TRBJ1-2	.	.	TRBV28
CATSRGQQETQYF	TGTGCCACCAGCAGAGGACAGCAAGAGACCCAGTACTTC	TRBJ2-5	.	once	TRBV15
CATSRGGTGAGANVLTF	TGTGCCACCAGCAGGGGGGGGACAGGGGCTGGGGCCAACGTCCTGACTTTC	TRBJ2-6	TRBD1	once	TRBV15
CASSLASQGPYEQYF	TGTGCCAGCAGCTTGGCCTCTCAGGGGCCCTACGAGCAGTACTTC	TRBJ2-7	.	few	TRBV11-3
CASSLVMRGGSYEQYF	TGTGCCAGCAGCTTAGTGATGCGGGGTGGGTCATACGAGCAGTACTTC	TRBJ2-7	.	.	TRBV7-8
CASSSGSHSGDTQYF	TGTGCCAGCAGTAGCGGGAGTCATTCAGGAGATACGCAGTATTTT	TRBJ2-3	TRBD2	.	TRBV2
CAIRGDSTPNQPQHF	TGTGCCATCAGGGGGGACAGCACCCCCAATCAGCCCCAGCATTTT	TRBJ1-5	TRBD1	.	TRBV10-3
CASSQTSGRTYNEQFF	TGCGCCAGCAGCCAGACTAGCGGGAGGACCTACAATGAGCAGTTCTTC	TRBJ2-1	TRBD2	few	TRBV5-1
CASSQGPSSGANVLTF	TGTGCCAGCAGCCAAGGGCCCTCCTCTGGGGCCAACGTCCTGACTTTC	TRBJ2-6	.	.	TRBV14
CASSSGGPSTDTQYF	TGCGCCAGCAGCAGCGGGGGCCCTAGCACAGATACGCAGTATTTT	TRBJ2-3	TRBD2	.	TRBV5-1
CASSGQGLNQPQHF	TGTGCCAGCAGTGGACAGGGGCTTAATCAGCCCCAGCATTTT	TRBJ1-5	TRBD1	.	TRBV2